These 4 T cell receptor beta chains share one sample of origin, sequenced in a study of cytomegalovirus exposure and HLA in healthy donors. Sequencing used immunoSEQ multiplex PCR; TCRdb keeps in-frame clones, though not all of them. The sample holds over 150,000 clones, 85% seen once. Sequencing was performed on PBMCs. These receptors all come from a young man in good health and CMV-seropositive.

This clone has a count of ten or more. Other DNA sequences in the same sample also yield this CDR3. This chain joins TRBV25-1 and TRBJ1-1, with D hard to call. The germline V gene has CDR1 MGHDK and CDR2 SYGVNS. Trimming left V 7 bases short and J 2 bases short, with 5 bases between. This CDR3 has 11 amino acids. As DNA, the CDR3 is TGTGCCAGCACCAGAAACACTGAAGCTTTCTTT. It yields the protein CASTRNTEAFF.

CDR3 residues: CASSARTGTTNEKLFF. CDR3 in DNA: TGTGCCAGCAGCGCCCGGACGGGGACAACTAATGAAAAACTGTTTTTT. The V and J genes are TRBV4-2 and TRBJ1-4; no clear D. Germline V gives CDR1 LGHNA, CDR2 YNFKEQ. This CDR3 spans 16 amino acids. V lost 5 bases and J 0 bases, leaving 13 bases between the germline ends.

The gene calls are TRBV4-1 and TRBJ2-7; D is unresolved. The CDR3 length is 14 residues. Trimming removed 0 bases from V and 2 bases from J, with 8 bases in between. Germline values: CDR1 MGHRA, CDR2 YSYEKL. CDR3 residues: CASSQDPGPYEQYF. The CDR3 bases are TGCGCCAGCAGCCAAGACCCGGGTCCCTACGAGCAGTACTTC.

The rearrangement uses TRBV6-1 and TRBJ1-2; D not certain. There are 12 residues in the CDR3. Trimming removed 7 bases from V and 6 bases from J, with 12 bases in between. CDR1 is MNHNS and CDR2 is SASEGT in the germline V gene. The CDR3 is CASTQVGNGYTF. The CDR3 DNA follows: TGTGCCAGCACCCAGGTCGGGAATGGCTACACCTTC.